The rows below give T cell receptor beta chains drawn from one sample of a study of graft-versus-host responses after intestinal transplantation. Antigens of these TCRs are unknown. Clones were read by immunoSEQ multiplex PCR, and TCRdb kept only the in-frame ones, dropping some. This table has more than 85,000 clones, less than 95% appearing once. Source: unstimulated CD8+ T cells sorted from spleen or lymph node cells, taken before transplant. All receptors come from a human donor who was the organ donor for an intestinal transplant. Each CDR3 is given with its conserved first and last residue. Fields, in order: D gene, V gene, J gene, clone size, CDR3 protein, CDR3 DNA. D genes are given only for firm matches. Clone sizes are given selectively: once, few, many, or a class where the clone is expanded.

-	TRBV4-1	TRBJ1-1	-	CASSQEVGSSNTEAFF	TGCGCCAGCAGCCAAGAGGTAGGGAGCTCGAACACTGAAGCTTTCTTT
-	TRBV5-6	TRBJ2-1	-	CASSRNRVPSIYNEQFF	TGTGCCAGCAGCCGCAACAGGGTCCCGTCGATCTACAATGAGCAGTTCTTC
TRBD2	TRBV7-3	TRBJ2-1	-	CASGSSGGNYNEQFF	TGTGCCAGCGGAAGTAGCGGGGGAAATTATAATGAGCAGTTCTTC
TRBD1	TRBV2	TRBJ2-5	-	CAIYRGQETQYF	TGTGCCATATACAGGGGCCAAGAGACCCAGTACTTC
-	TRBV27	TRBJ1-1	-	CASSRPGDTEAFF	TGTGCCAGCAGTCGTCCGGGGGACACTGAAGCTTTCTTT
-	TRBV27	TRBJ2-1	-	CASSYISGYNEQFF	TGTGCCAGCAGTTATATCTCAGGTTACAATGAGCAGTTCTTC
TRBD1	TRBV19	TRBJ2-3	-	CASNDRDVGTDTQYF	TGTGCCAGTAACGACAGGGATGTAGGCACAGATACGCAGTATTTT
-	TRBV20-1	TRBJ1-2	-	CSATEGYTF	TGCAGTGCTACGGAGGGCTACACCTTC
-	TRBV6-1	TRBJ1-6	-	CASSRIVPVNSPLHF	TGTGCCAGCAGCCGAATAGTACCCGTTAATTCACCCCTCCACTTT
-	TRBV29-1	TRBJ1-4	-	CSVNLQTDNEKLFF	TGCAGCGTTAACTTACAGACAGATAATGAAAAACTGTTTTTT
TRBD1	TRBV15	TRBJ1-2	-	CATSRPDRGHGYTF	TGTGCCACCAGCAGACCCGACAGGGGACATGGCTACACCTTC
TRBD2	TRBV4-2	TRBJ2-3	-	CASSQDPSGGLMDTQYF	TGTGCCAGCAGCCAAGATCCTAGCGGGGGGCTGATGGATACGCAGTATTTT
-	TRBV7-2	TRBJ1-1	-	CASSLVGNSRREAFF	TGTGCCAGCAGCTTAGTGGGGAACAGCCGGAGGGAAGCTTTCTTT
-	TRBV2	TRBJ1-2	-	CARRRTDYGYTF	TGTGCCAGAAGACGGACAGACTATGGCTACACCTTC
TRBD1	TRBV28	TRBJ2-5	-	CASSFGRDRAQYF	TGTGCCAGCAGTTTTGGGCGGGACAGGGCCCAGTACTTC
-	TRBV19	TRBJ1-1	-	CASSPWTEANTEAFF	TGTGCCAGTAGTCCCTGGACAGAAGCGAACACTGAAGCTTTCTTT
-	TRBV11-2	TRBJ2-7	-	CASSLSRVATEQYF	TGTGCCAGCAGTCTTTCCAGGGTAGCTACCGAGCAGTACTTC
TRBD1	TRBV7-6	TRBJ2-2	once	CASSFGTGGTGELFF	TGTGCCAGCAGCTTCGGGACAGGGGGGACCGGGGAGCTGTTTTTT
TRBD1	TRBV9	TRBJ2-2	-	CASSVATGTGYNGELFF	TGTGCCAGCAGCGTAGCCACCGGGACAGGGTATAACGGGGAGCTGTTTTTT
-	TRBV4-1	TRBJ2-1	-	CASSPQAGSFGDNEQFF	TGCGCCAGCAGTCCCCAGGCGGGATCGTTTGGGGACAATGAGCAGTTCTTC
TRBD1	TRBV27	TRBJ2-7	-	CASSTGTGGIYEQYF	TGTGCCAGCAGTACAGGGACAGGGGGTATCTACGAGCAGTACTTC
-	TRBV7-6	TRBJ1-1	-	CASSWDIKEAFF	TGTGCCAGCAGCTGGGACATCAAGGAGGCTTTCTTT
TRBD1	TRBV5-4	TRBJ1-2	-	CASSSLPWTGLNYGYTF	TGTGCCAGCAGCTCCCTCCCTTGGACAGGCCTTAACTATGGCTACACCTTC
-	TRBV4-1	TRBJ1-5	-	CASSQGFYDLGAIQPQHF	TGCGCCAGCAGCCAAGGGTTTTACGATCTGGGGGCGATACAGCCCCAGCATTTT
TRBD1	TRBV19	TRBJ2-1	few	CASSIIGRQGHGLTSTDEQFF	TGTGCCAGTAGTATAATAGGGAGACAGGGGCATGGTCTCACCTCTACGGATGAGCAGTTCTTC
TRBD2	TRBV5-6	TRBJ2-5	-	CASSPSGFQETQYF	TGTGCCAGCAGCCCTAGCGGATTCCAAGAGACCCAGTACTTC
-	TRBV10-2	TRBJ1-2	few	CASSPTGFGSGYTF	TGCGCCAGCAGTCCCACAGGGTTTGGGTCTGGCTACACCTTC
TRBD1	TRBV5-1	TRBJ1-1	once	CASSLEAQGARTEAFF	TGCGCCAGCAGCTTGGAAGCCCAGGGGGCGCGCACTGAAGCTTTCTTT
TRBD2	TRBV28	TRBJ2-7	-	CASSLIAGVSYEQYF	TGTGCCAGCAGTTTGATAGCGGGAGTATCATACGAGCAGTACTTC
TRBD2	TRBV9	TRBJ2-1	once	CASSVGAVAGGWDLFF	TGTGCCAGCAGCGTAGGCGCAGTAGCGGGAGGGTGGGATCTGTTCTTC
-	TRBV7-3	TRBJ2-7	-	CASSQGAESPTYEQYF	TGTGCCAGCAGCCAAGGAGCGGAGTCCCCTACCTACGAGCAGTACTTC
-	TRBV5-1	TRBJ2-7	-	CASSLGAGYEQYF	TGCGCCAGCAGCTTGGGGGCAGGATACGAGCAGTACTTC
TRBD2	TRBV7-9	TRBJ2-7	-	CASSQGLAAYEQYF	TGTGCCAGCAGTCAAGGACTAGCGGCCTACGAGCAGTACTTC
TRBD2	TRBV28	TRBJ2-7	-	CATREGTSGSYEQYF	TGTGCCACCAGGGAGGGGACTAGCGGCTCCTACGAGCAGTACTTC
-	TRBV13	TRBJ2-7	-	CASTFNRGTYEQYF	TGTGCCAGCACCTTCAATAGGGGCACCTACGAGCAGTACTTC
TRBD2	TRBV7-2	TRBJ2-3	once	CASSLALAGYGGDTDTQYF	TGTGCCAGCAGCTTAGCACTAGCGGGATATGGGGGGGACACAGATACGCAGTATTTT
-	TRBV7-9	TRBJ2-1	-	CASSLKANNEQFF	TGTGCCAGCAGCTTAAAAGCTAACAATGAGCAGTTCTTC
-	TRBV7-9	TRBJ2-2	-	CASSPFSTGELFF	TGTGCCAGCAGCCCATTTAGCACCGGGGAGCTGTTTTTT
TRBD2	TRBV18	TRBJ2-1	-	CASSPGSRWREGLGNPYNEQFF	TGTGCCAGCTCACCAGGGTCACGATGGCGGGAGGGCCTGGGGAACCCCTACAATGAGCAGTTCTTC
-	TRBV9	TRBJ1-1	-	CASSVGPTENTEAFF	TGTGCCAGCAGCGTAGGGCCTACAGAGAACACTGAAGCTTTCTTT
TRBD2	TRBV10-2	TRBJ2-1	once	CASSDLAGPYNEQFF	TGCGCCAGCAGTGATCTAGCGGGGCCCTACAATGAGCAGTTCTTC
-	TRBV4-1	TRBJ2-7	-	CASSQIQGYEQYF	TGCGCCAGCAGCCAGATACAGGGCTACGAGCAGTACTTC
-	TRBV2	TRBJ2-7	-	CASRGLYEQYF	TGTGCCAGCAGGGGGCTGTACGAGCAGTACTTC
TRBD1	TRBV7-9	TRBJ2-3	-	CASRSGGADTQYF	TGTGCCAGCAGGTCAGGGGGCGCAGATACGCAGTATTTT
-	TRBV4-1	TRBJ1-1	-	CASSQGLNLYGTEAFF	TGCGCCAGCAGCCAAGGGCTCAATCTTTATGGCACTGAAGCTTTCTTT
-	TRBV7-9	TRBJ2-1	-	CASSLAGYSSSYNEQFF	TGTGCCAGCAGCTTAGCCGGGTACTCGAGCTCCTACAATGAGCAGTTCTTC
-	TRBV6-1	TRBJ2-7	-	CASGGFRVYGDEQYF	TGTGCCAGCGGCGGCTTCCGGGTTTACGGCGACGAGCAGTACTTC
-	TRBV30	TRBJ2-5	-	CAILLETQYF	TGTGCCATTCTCCTGGAGACCCAGTACTTC